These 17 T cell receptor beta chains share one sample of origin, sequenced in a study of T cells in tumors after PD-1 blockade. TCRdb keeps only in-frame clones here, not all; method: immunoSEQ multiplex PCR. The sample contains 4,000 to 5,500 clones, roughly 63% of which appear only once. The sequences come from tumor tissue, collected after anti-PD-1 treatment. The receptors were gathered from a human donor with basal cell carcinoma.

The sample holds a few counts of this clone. The CDR3 DNA is TGTGCCAGCAGGTCCCGCGGGGGTCTCTACGAGCAGTACTTC. Translation: CASRSRGGLYEQYF. The chain is built from TRBV6-5 and TRBJ2-7, with TRBD2 matching 7 bases. CDR3 length equals 14 residues. The germline CDR1 and CDR2 sequences are MNHEY and SVGAGI. V lost 6 bases to trimming and J lost 3 bases; unmatched junction nucleotides: 8.

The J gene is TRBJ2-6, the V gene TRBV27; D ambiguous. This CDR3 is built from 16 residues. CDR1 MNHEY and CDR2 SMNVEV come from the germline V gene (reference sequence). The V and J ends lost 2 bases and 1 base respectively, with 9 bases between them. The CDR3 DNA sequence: TGTGCCAGCAGTTTAATTTTGGGATCTGGGGCCAACGTCCTGACTTTC. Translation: CASSLILGSGANVLTF.

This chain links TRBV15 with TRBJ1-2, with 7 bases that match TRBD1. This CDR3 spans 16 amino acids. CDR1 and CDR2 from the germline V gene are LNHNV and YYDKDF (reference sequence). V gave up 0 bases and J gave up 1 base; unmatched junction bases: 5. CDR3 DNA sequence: TGTGCCACCAGCAGAGATTCGGCAGGGGGTAACTATGGCTACACCTTC. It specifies CATSRDSAGGNYGYTF.

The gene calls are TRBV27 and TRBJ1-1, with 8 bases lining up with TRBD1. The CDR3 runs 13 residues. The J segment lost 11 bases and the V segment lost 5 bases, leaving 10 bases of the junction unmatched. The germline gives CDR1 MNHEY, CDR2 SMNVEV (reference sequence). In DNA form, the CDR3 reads TGTGCCAGCAGTATGACAGGGGACGCCAGGGCTTTCTTT. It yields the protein CASSMTGDARAFF.

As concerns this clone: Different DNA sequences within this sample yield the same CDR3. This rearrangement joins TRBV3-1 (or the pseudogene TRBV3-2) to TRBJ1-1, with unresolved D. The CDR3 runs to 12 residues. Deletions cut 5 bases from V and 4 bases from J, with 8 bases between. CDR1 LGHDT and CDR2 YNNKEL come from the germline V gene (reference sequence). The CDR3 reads CASSYKGTEAFF. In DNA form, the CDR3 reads TGTGCCAGCAGCTACAAGGGCACTGAAGCTTTCTTT.

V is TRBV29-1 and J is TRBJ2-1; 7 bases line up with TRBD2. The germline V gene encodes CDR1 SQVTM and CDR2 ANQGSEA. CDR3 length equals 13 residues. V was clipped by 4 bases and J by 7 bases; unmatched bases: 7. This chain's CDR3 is CSVGGGSWNEQFF. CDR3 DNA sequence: TGCAGCGTTGGTGGCGGGAGCTGGAATGAGCAGTTCTTC.

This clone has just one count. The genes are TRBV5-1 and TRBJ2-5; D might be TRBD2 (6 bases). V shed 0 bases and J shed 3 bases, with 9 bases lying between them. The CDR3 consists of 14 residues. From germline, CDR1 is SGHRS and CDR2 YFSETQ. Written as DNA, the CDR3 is TGCGCCAGCAGCTTGGGGATAGCGGAAGAGACCCAGTACTTC. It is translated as CASSLGIAEETQYF.

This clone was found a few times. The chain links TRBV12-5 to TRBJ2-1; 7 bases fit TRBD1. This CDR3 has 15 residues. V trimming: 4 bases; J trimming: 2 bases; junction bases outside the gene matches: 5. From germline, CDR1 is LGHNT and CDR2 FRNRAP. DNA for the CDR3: TGTGCTAGTGGTTCGAACCAGGGGGCCTACAATGAGCAGTTCTTC. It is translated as CASGSNQGAYNEQFF.

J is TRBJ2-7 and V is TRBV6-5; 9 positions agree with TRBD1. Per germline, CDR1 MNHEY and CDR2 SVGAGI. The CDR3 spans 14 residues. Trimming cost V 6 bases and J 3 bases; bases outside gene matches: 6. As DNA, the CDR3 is TGTGCCAGCAGCCGCGGGACAGGGAGCTACGAGCAGTACTTC. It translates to CASSRGTGSYEQYF.

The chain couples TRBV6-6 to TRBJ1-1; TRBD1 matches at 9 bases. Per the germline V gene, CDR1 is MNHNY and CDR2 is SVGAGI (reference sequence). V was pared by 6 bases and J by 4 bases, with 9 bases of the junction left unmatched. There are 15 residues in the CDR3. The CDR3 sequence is CASSPTTGGTTEAFF. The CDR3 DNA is TGTGCCAGCAGCCCAACGACAGGGGGGACCACTGAAGCTTTCTTT.

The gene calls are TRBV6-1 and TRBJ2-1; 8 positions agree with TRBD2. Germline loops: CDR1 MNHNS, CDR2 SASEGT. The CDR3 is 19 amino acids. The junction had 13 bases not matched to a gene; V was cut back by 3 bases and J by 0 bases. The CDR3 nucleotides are TGTGCCAGCAGTGAGCCCAGTGGGGGTGCGGGAGGCTCCTACAATGAGCAGTTCTTC. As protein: CASSEPSGGAGGSYNEQFF.

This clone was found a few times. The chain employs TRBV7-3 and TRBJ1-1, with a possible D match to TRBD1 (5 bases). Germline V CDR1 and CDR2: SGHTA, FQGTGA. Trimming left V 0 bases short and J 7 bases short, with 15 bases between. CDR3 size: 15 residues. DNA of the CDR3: TGTGCCAGCAGCTTAACCCTGGGGCAGGGAGGTGAAGCTTTCTTT. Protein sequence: CASSLTLGQGGEAFF.

CDR3 in amino acids: CASNLKTEGETQYF. The CDR3 DNA sequence: TGTGCCAGCAATCTAAAGACGGAGGGGGAGACCCAGTACTTC. The J gene is TRBJ2-5, the V gene TRBV6-4, with a weak D call TRBD2 (6 bases). The CDR3 runs to 14 residues. Germline CDR1 is MRHNA and CDR2 is SNTAGT. Trimming removed 7 bases at V and 5 bases at J, with 17 bases between.

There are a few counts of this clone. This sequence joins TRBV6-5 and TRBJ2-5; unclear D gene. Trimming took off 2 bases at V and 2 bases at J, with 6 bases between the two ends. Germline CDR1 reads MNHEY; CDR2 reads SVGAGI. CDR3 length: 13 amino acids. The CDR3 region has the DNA TGTGCCAGCAGTTACGTTCAGCAAGAGACCCAGTACTTC. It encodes CASSYVQQETQYF.

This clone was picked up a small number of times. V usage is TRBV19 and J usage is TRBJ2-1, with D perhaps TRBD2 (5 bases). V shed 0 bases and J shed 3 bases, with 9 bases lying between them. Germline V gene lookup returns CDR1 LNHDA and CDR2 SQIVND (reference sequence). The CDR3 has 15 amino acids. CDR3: CASSIDGEGYNEQFF. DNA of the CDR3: TGTGCCAGTAGTATAGACGGGGAAGGCTACAATGAGCAGTTCTTC. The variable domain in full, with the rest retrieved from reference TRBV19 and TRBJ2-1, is DGGITQSPKYLFRKEGQNVTLSCEQNLNHDAMYWYRQDPGQGLRLIYYSQIVNDFQKGDIAEGYSVSREKKESFPLTVTSAQKNPTAFYLCASSIDGEGYNEQFFGPGTRLTVL.

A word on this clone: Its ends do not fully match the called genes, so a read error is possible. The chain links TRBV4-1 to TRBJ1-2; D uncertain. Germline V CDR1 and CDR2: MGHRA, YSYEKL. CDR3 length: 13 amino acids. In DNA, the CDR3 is TGCGCCAGCAGCCAAGTTGATTCGCTACAACTGTTCTTC. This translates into CASSQVDSLQLFF.

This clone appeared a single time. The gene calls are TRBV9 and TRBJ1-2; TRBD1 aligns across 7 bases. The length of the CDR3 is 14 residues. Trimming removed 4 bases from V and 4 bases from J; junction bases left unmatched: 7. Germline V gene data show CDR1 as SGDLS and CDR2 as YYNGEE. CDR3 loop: CASSTRTGAYGYTF. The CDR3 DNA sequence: TGTGCCAGCAGCACCCGGACAGGAGCCTATGGCTACACCTTC.